Shown below are 16 T cell receptor beta chains from a single sample sequenced in a study of blood T cell repertoires in COVID-19. Using immunoSEQ multiplex PCR, the repertoire was profiled, and TCRdb retains in-frame clones only, with some absent. The table records under 150,000 clones, less than 90% of them present only once. The sequencing input was peripheral blood. Receptors were obtained from a man between 65 and 79 years old with acute or convalescent COVID-19.

The V gene is TRBV6-5, the J gene TRBJ1-6; 8 bases are shared with TRBD1. The CDR3 extends over 15 amino acids. With V trimmed by 4 bases and J by 10 bases, 9 bases remained unmatched. Per the germline V gene, CDR1 is MNHEY and CDR2 is SVGAGI. The CDR3 DNA reads as TGTGCCAGCAGTTCCCAGGGACAGGCTCGGTCACCCCTCCACTTT. Amino acids: CASSSQGQARSPLHF.

This clone was seen more than once but under ten times. The chain is built from TRBV7-9 and TRBJ1-4; 9 nucleotides agree with TRBD1. The germline CDR1 and CDR2 sequences are SEHNR and FQNEAQ (reference sequence). V was clipped by 6 bases and J by 8 bases; unmatched bases: 7. This CDR3 has 14 residues. The CDR3 coding sequence is TGTGCCAGCAGAAGACAGGGGGGTGGAGAAAAACTGTTTTTT. It specifies CASRRQGGGEKLFF.

The V call is TRBV3-1 (or the pseudogene TRBV3-2), the J call TRBJ2-2; TRBD2 is a possible D gene (6 bases). The CDR3 is 14 residues long. Trimming cost V 4 bases and J 6 bases, with 12 bases left between them. Germline assignment: CDR1 LGHDT and CDR2 YNNKEL (reference sequence). CDR3 nucleotide sequence: TGTGCCAGCAGCCTCGGGGGTAGCGCCGGGGAGCTGTTTTTT. This codes for CASSLGGSAGELFF.

The V gene is TRBV27, the J gene TRBJ2-7, with D tentatively TRBD1 (6 bases). CDR3 size: 15 residues. Germline V gene sequence: CDR1 MNHEY, CDR2 SMNVEV (reference sequence). V was pared by 6 bases and J by 7 bases, with 22 bases between. The CDR3 loop reads CASSPYGQGPMEQYF. The DNA for the CDR3 is TGTGCCAGCAGCCCTTACGGGCAGGGGCCAATGGAGCAGTACTTC.

The chain uses TRBV5-5 and TRBJ1-4, with 10 bases identical to TRBD1. J lost 6 bases, V lost 4 bases, and 6 bases had no gene match. The CDR3 totals 15 residues. Germline V gene data show CDR1 as SGHKS and CDR2 as YYEKEE (reference sequence). Here the CDR3 DNA reads TGTGCCAGCAGCCGTAGGACAGGGGGATATGAAAAACTGTTTTTT. Its translation: CASSRRTGGYEKLFF.

This clone occurred once. The V call is TRBV5-5, the J call TRBJ1-1; D is ambiguous. CDR1 is SGHKS, CDR2 YYEKEE, per germline (reference sequence). This CDR3 has 13 amino acids. Trimming stripped 2 bases from V and 4 bases from J, with 9 bases between. The CDR3, as DNA: TGTGCCAGCAGCTTTCCGGGGTTCACTGAAGCTTTCTTT. It is translated as CASSFPGFTEAFF.

This clone turned up a few times. The chain carries TRBV6-4 and TRBJ1-1, with unresolved D. The germline V and J ends were trimmed by 4 bases and 2 bases, with 11 bases remaining between them. CDR1 is MRHNA, CDR2 SNTAGT, per germline. This CDR3 spans 14 amino acids. CDR3 sequence reads: CASSASPGNTEAFF. CDR3 sequence (DNA): TGTGCCAGCAGTGCCTCGCCGGGTAACACTGAAGCTTTCTTT.

This chain connects TRBV7-3 to TRBJ2-1, with 9 bases fitting TRBD2. The CDR3 is made up of 17 amino acids. With 4 bases clipped from V and 7 bases from J, the junction kept 14 bases outside the gene matches. CDR1 is SGHTA and CDR2 is FQGTGA in the germline V gene. The CDR3 coding sequence is TGTGCCAGCAGCTCAGGCTTGAGCGGGGGGTTTGGGAATGAGCAGTTCTTC. Protein sequence: CASSSGLSGGFGNEQFF.

V gene TRBV5-4 combines with J gene TRBJ2-5; TRBD2 matches 14 bases. The CDR3 runs to 15 residues. The V segment lost 0 bases and the J segment 5 bases; nucleotides outside the gene matches: 0. Germline V CDR1 and CDR2: SGHNT, YYREEE (reference sequence). The CDR3 loop is CASSLGLAGGETQYF. As DNA, the CDR3 is TGTGCCAGCAGCTTGGGACTAGCGGGGGGGGAGACCCAGTACTTC.

This clone has only a few counts. This chain links TRBV5-4 with TRBJ1-5; D is perhaps TRBD1 (5 bases). V lost 0 bases and J lost 7, with 11 bases in between. This CDR3 has 14 amino acids. Germline V CDR1 and CDR2: SGHNT, YYREEE (reference sequence). CDR3: CASSLGGEGQPQHF. CDR3 coding DNA: TGTGCCAGCAGCTTGGGGGGCGAAGGACAGCCCCAGCATTTT.

V usage is TRBV29-1 and J usage is TRBJ1-1; the D gene is possibly TRBD1 (5 bases). Trimming pared 3 bases from V and 6 bases from J, leaving 8 bases between. The CDR3 contains 11 residues. CDR1 and CDR2 (germline): SQVTM, ANQGSEA. CDR3 sequence: CSVDRGSEAFF. In nucleotides, the CDR3 is TGCAGCGTTGACCGGGGGTCTGAAGCTTTCTTT.

V and J are TRBV6-5 and TRBJ1-1; D ambiguous. This CDR3 is 14 amino acids long. The germline V gene has CDR1 MNHEY and CDR2 SVGAGI. V shed 7 bases and J shed 1 base, with 13 bases lying between them. The CDR3 DNA follows: TGTGCCAGCAATCCCGGCAGAGGGAACACTGAAGCTTTCTTT. Translated: CASNPGRGNTEAFF.

V and J are TRBV6-5 and TRBJ2-1; D is unclear. The CDR3 has 11 amino acids. V gave up 0 bases and J gave up 9 bases, with 3 bases separating them. Germline CDR1 is MNHEY and CDR2 is SVGAGI. The CDR3 region is CASSYSGEQFF. The CDR3 bases are TGTGCCAGCAGTTACTCCGGTGAGCAGTTCTTC.

This chain connects TRBV2 to TRBJ2-5, with TRBD2 as a possible D gene (6 bases). V gave up 6 bases and J gave up 5 bases, with 16 bases separating them. Germline lookup yields CDR1 SNHLY and CDR2 FYNNEI. The CDR3 consists of 14 residues. CDR3 residues: CASRSGGERETQYF. The CDR3 DNA reads as TGTGCCAGCAGGTCCGGAGGGGAGCGGGAGACCCAGTACTTC.

The chain uses TRBV19 and TRBJ1-6; TRBD1 is a possible D gene (5 bases). V dropped 2 bases and J dropped 5 bases, with 10 bases sitting between them. CDR3 length: 15 residues. Germline V lookup: CDR1 LNHDA, CDR2 SQIVND (reference sequence). In nucleotides, the CDR3 is TGTGCCAGTAGTATAAGACGACAGAATAATTCACCCCTCCACTTT. This translates into CASSIRRQNNSPLHF.

The chain uses TRBV28 and TRBJ2-3; 7 bases fit TRBD1. Trimming at V came to 2 bases and at J to 0 bases, leaving 5 bases not matched to a gene. Looked up from germline, CDR1 is MDHEN and CDR2 is SYDVKM. The CDR3 has 16 residues. The CDR3 sequence: CASSLGQGVSTDTQYF. CDR3 in DNA: TGTGCCAGCAGTTTAGGCCAGGGGGTGAGCACAGATACGCAGTATTTT.